These 17 T cell receptor beta chains originate from one sample sequenced in a study of cytomegalovirus exposure and HLA in healthy donors. The study ran its PCR with 60 Vbeta and 13 Jbeta primers. Assay: immunoSEQ multiplex PCR; the TCRdb copy retains only in-frame clones and omits some. The sample comprises 150,000 to 200,000 clones, 70% to 90% of which are singletons, and roughly 8.8% rests with the top ten. The sequencing sample was made of PBMCs. The origin of the receptors is a young man in good health and CMV-seropositive.

This clone was found a few times. The genes are TRBV4-1 and TRBJ1-1, with D hard to call. The CDR3 runs to 11 residues. V gave up 5 bases and J gave up 7 bases, with 8 bases separating them. The germline gives CDR1 MGHRA, CDR2 YSYEKL. The CDR3 nucleotides are TGCGCCAGCAGCGAACGAGGTGAAGCTTTCTTT. It is translated as CASSERGEAFF.

As for this clone: One end of the junction does not line up with germline, which may come from a read error. CDR3 amino acids: CSSSPFGQEQYF. The CDR3 DNA follows: TGTTCCAGCAGCCCCTTTGGACAGGAGCAGTACTTC. This chain links TRBV7-9 with TRBJ2-7; perhaps TRBD1 as D (6 bases). CDR1 and CDR2 (germline): SEHNR, FQNEAQ (reference sequence). The CDR3 is 12 residues long.

The V call is TRBV4-3, the J call TRBJ2-5; TRBD1 matches 9 bases. The J call could be wrong; TRBJ2-7 is a better fit for the DNA end. Per the germline V gene, CDR1 is LGHNA and CDR2 is YSLEER. The CDR3 totals 16 residues. This chain's CDR3 is CASSPDSGTGSNEQYF. CDR3 coding DNA: TGCGCCAGCAGCCCAGACTCCGGGACAGGGTCGAACGAGCAGTACTTC.

This clone was seen once. The chain uses TRBV6-5 and TRBJ2-5, with 7 bases that match TRBD1. There are 16 residues in the CDR3. The trim removed 0 bases at V and 2 bases at J, leaving 6 bases unmatched. Germline CDR1 reads MNHEY; CDR2 reads SVGAGI. CDR3 amino acids: CASSYSYRTGQETQYF. DNA of the CDR3: TGTGCCAGCAGTTACTCTTATCGGACAGGACAAGAGACCCAGTACTTC.

The V gene is TRBV27, the J gene TRBJ2-6; 8 positions match TRBD1. Losses at the gene ends were 5 bases for V and 1 base for J; bases not matched to a gene: 10. Per germline, CDR1 MNHEY and CDR2 SMNVEV (reference sequence). The CDR3 runs to 18 residues. The CDR3 nucleotides read TGTGCCAGCAGTCTACGGACAGGGATGGGATCTGGGGCCAACGTCCTGACTTTC. Translation: CASSLRTGMGSGANVLTF.

The chain combines TRBV5-6 with TRBJ1-1, with a possible D match to TRBD1 (6 bases). CDR3 length: 15 residues. Germline V gives CDR1 SGHDT, CDR2 YYEEEE. V lost 3 bases to trimming and J lost 5 bases, with 17 bases between them. The CDR3 spells CASSSPRQGRTEAFF. For the CDR3, the DNA is TGTGCCAGCAGCTCCCCCCGTCAGGGGCGGACTGAAGCTTTCTTT.

V usage is TRBV19 and J usage is TRBJ1-3, with unresolved D. This CDR3 region has 16 residues. In germline, CDR1 is LNHDA, CDR2 SQIVND (reference sequence). The ends were cut back, 3 bases at V and 2 bases at J, with 14 bases in the middle. CDR3 bases: TGTGCCAGTAGTATTGACGGGGAGACGGCTGGAAACACCATATATTTT. Translating it yields CASSIDGETAGNTIYF.

This rearrangement joins TRBV10-1 to TRBJ2-5; 10 bases agree with TRBD1. Germline loops: CDR1 WNHNN, CDR2 SYGVQD (reference sequence). The length of the CDR3 is 13 residues. The J segment lost 5 bases and the V segment lost 8 bases, leaving 5 bases of the junction unmatched. CDR3 sequence (DNA): TGCGCCAGCTCCCCGACAGGGGGCGAGACCCAGTACTTC. It translates to CASSPTGGETQYF.

This sequence joins TRBV5-4 and TRBJ2-2, with 10 bases fitting TRBD2. With V trimmed by 1 base and J by 7 bases, 7 bases remained unmatched. CDR3 length: 16 amino acids. Germline V gene sequence: CDR1 SGHNT, CDR2 YYREEE (reference sequence). The CDR3 nucleotides read TGTGCCAGCAGCTTGAGGCTAGCGGGGGTTGGCGGGGAGCTGTTTTTT. Translating gives CASSLRLAGVGGELFF.

A few counts support this clone. The chain links TRBV5-6 to TRBJ1-4, with 11 bases that match TRBD1. The CDR3 covers 16 residues. Germline CDR1 is SGHDT and CDR2 is YYEEEE. V was clipped by 2 bases and J by 7 bases; unmatched bases: 7. Here the CDR3 reads CASSFPPGTGGEKLFF. In DNA form, the CDR3 reads TGTGCCAGCAGCTTTCCCCCTGGGACAGGGGGTGAAAAACTGTTTTTT.

The chain carries TRBV10-3 and TRBJ2-5; TRBD1 might be the D (5 bases). The length of the CDR3 is 13 residues. Germline V gene sequence: CDR1 ENHRY, CDR2 SYGVKD. The V gene lost 9 bases and the J gene lost 3 bases, with 14 bases spanning the gap. The DNA for the CDR3 is TGTGCCATGAGCTCAGGGTTGGAAGAGACCCAGTACTTC. Its protein is CAMSSGLEETQYF.

This sequence joins TRBV5-1 and TRBJ2-7; D is unresolved. CDR1 and CDR2 from the germline V gene are SGHRS and YFSETQ. Trimming shortened V by 0 bases and J by 2 bases, and 3 bases separated the two germline ends. The CDR3 runs to 12 residues. In DNA, the CDR3 is TGCGCCAGCAGCTTGGACACCTACGAGCAGTACTTC. Translated: CASSLDTYEQYF.

V gene TRBV19 combines with J gene TRBJ2-3; tentatively, D is TRBD2 (5 bases). Germline-derived CDR1 and CDR2 are LNHDA and SQIVND (reference sequence). This CDR3 has 13 amino acids. Trimming took 5 bases from V and 2 from J, leaving 8 bases between them. The chain's CDR3 is CASSRDPTDTQYF. The CDR3 DNA is TGTGCCAGTAGTCGGGATCCCACAGATACGCAGTATTTT.

This chain uses TRBV10-2 with TRBJ2-3; the match to TRBD2 covers 8 bases. This CDR3 spans 16 amino acids. Trimming took 4 bases from V and 0 from J; bases not matched to a gene: 6. Germline values: CDR1 WSHSY, CDR2 SAAADI. In nucleotides, the CDR3 is TGCGCCAGCAGTGTTCTGGCGGGGGGCAGCACAGATACGCAGTATTTT. This gives the protein CASSVLAGGSTDTQYF.

The J gene is TRBJ1-4, the V gene TRBV9; the D is unclear. Between the trimmed V and J ends, which lost 2 bases and 6 bases, there was a span of 11 bases. The CDR3 has 14 amino acids. From germline, CDR1 is SGDLS and CDR2 YYNGEE. The CDR3 sequence is CASSVSLGDEKLFF. The CDR3 coding sequence is TGTGCCAGCAGCGTTTCTTTAGGAGATGAAAAACTGTTTTTT.

The chain joins TRBV11-2 to TRBJ2-1; 11 nucleotides match TRBD2. Trimming removed 0 bases from V and 8 bases from J; junction bases left unmatched: 9. The CDR3 spans 17 residues. Germline loops: CDR1 SGHAT, CDR2 FQNNGV. The CDR3 loop is CASSLDPLAGGRDEQFF. The DNA of the CDR3 is TGTGCCAGCAGCTTAGATCCTCTAGCGGGGGGACGGGATGAGCAGTTCTTC.

This chain connects TRBV10-1 to TRBJ1-1; no definite D call. Trimming cost V 6 bases and J 1 base, with 9 bases left between them. CDR1 and CDR2 (germline): WNHNN, SYGVQD (reference sequence). The CDR3 has 13 amino acids. CDR3 in amino acids: CASRARSNTEAFF. CDR3 sequence (DNA): TGCGCCAGCAGGGCTCGATCGAACACTGAAGCTTTCTTT.